Each of the 23 T cell receptor beta chains below was sequenced from the same sample in a study of vaccination and CD4 T cells after COVID-19. For these TCRs, the target antigens are not known. The Oncomine TCR Beta short-read assay was applied to DNA of cultured CD4+ T cells. TCRdb itself ran the PCR reads through MiXCR, one entry per CDR3 protein. The sample records more than 3,500 distinct CDR3 sequences, roughly 38% being singletons. Regarding treatment: roughly nine-day PBMC culture with coronavirus spike peptide pools or control peptides (ViraFEST assay). Source: CD4+ T cells from blood, cultured in vitro, taken after SARS-CoV-2 vaccination. Receptors were obtained from a human donor who had recovered from COVID-19.

The chain joins TRBV7-2 to TRBJ2-1; TRBD2 matches at 11 bases. This CDR3 region has 16 residues. With 5 bases clipped from V and 6 bases from J, the junction kept 9 bases outside the gene matches. CDR1 is SGHTA and CDR2 is FQGNSA in the germline V gene. This CDR3 is CASSPRSGGAGNEQFF. The CDR3 DNA sequence: TGTGCCAGCAGCCCGCGTAGCGGGGGGGCGGGCAATGAGCAGTTCTTC.

This clonotype was counted a few times. This rearrangement joins TRBV20-1 to TRBJ1-6; 10 bases agree with TRBD1. The ends lost 5 bases at V and 10 bases at J; junction bases unmatched: 8. CDR3 length: 14 residues. Germline CDR1 is DFQATT and CDR2 is SNEGSKA (reference sequence). The CDR3 spells CSAGDRGKGSPLHF. The CDR3 nucleotides are TGCAGTGCTGGGGACAGGGGAAAGGGATCACCCCTCCACTTT.

CDR3 region: CASSQGTATYGYTF. CDR3 in DNA: TGCGCCAGCAGCCAAGGGACAGCAACATATGGCTACACCTTC. The chain joins TRBV4-1 to TRBJ1-2; a weak D match, TRBD1 (6 bases). Germline V CDR1 and CDR2: MGHRA, YSYEKL. The V end was cut by 1 base, the J end by 5 bases, with 11 bases between. The CDR3 length is 14 residues.

This clonotype was detected only a few times. V is TRBV28 and J is TRBJ1-1; 7 positions match TRBD1. With V trimmed by 7 bases and J by 1 base, 15 bases remained unmatched. CDR1 and CDR2 from the germline V gene are MDHEN and SYDVKM. The CDR3 loop spans 17 amino acids. The CDR3 coding sequence is TGTGCCAGCACCTTCCGGCAGGGGGATTTTGGGAACACTGAAGCTTTCTTT. Protein product: CASTFRQGDFGNTEAFF.

J is TRBJ2-5 and V is TRBV7-6; D is uncertain. The V end was cut by 4 bases, the J end by 4 bases, with 4 bases between. Germline CDR1 and CDR2: SGHVS and FNYEAQ. This CDR3 has 11 amino acids. The CDR3 coding sequence is TGTGCCAGCAGCTATGGAGAGACCCAGTACTTC. Encoded protein: CASSYGETQYF. Together with reference TRBV7-6 and TRBJ2-5, the CDR3 gives the full variable domain: GAGVSQSPRYKVTKRGQDVALRCDPISGHVSLYWYRQALGQGPEFLTYFNYEAQQDKSGLPNDRFSAERPEGSISTLTIQRTEQRDSAMYRCASSYGETQYFGPGTRLLVL.

The V gene is TRBV28, the J gene TRBJ1-6; possibly TRBD1 for D (6 bases). From germline, CDR1 is MDHEN and CDR2 SYDVKM. CDR3 length: 16 residues. Trimming took 4 bases from V and 4 from J, leaving 14 bases between them. For the CDR3, the DNA is TGTGCCAGCAGTTCACAGGGAGCCCCGTATAATTCACCCCTCCACTTT. Translating gives CASSSQGAPYNSPLHF.

This clonotype was found once. The V and J genes are TRBV2 and TRBJ2-3; no definite D call. The CDR3 loop spans 11 amino acids. The germline V gene has CDR1 SNHLY and CDR2 FYNNEI. V lost 6 bases and J 5 bases, leaving 6 bases between the germline ends. The CDR3 loop reads CASRSEDTQYF. As DNA, the CDR3 is TGTGCCAGCAGGAGTGAAGATACGCAGTATTTT.

This clonotype was observed a few times. The chain has TRBV20-1 and TRBJ2-1, with 9 bases matching TRBD2. This CDR3 has 16 amino acids. CDR1 DFQATT and CDR2 SNEGSKA come from the germline V gene (reference sequence). Trimming at V came to 6 bases and at J to 4 bases, leaving 13 bases not matched to a gene. The CDR3 DNA is TGCAGTGCCATCGGGCTAGCGGGATCTATATACAATGAGCAGTTCTTC. It is translated as CSAIGLAGSIYNEQFF.

The chain uses TRBV30 and TRBJ1-1; D is uncertain. The CDR3 is made up of 13 amino acids. The V end lost 0 bases, the J end lost 0 bases, and 5 bases lay between the germline ends. From germline, CDR1 is GTSNPN and CDR2 SVGIG (reference sequence). CDR3 nucleotide sequence: TGTGCCTGGAGTGTCGGCCTGAACACTGAAGCTTTCTTT. Translating gives CAWSVGLNTEAFF.

This chain connects TRBV6-4 to TRBJ2-7, with D possibly being TRBD2 (6 bases). Germline V gene data show CDR1 as MRHNA and CDR2 as SNTAGT. The CDR3 sequence is 15 residues long. Trimming removed 2 bases at V and 3 bases at J, with 14 bases between. DNA of the CDR3: TGTGCCAGCAGTGACGTACGGGGGAAGAACTACGAGCAGTACTTC. Protein product: CASSDVRGKNYEQYF.

This clonotype has just a few counts. The chain recombines TRBV19 with TRBJ1-2; D is ambiguous. V was trimmed by 10 bases and J by 6 bases, leaving 18 bases between them. From germline, CDR1 is LNHDA and CDR2 SQIVND (reference sequence). This CDR3 contains 13 residues. The CDR3 sequence: CATQNTRFNGYTF. The CDR3 DNA reads as TGTGCCACCCAGAACACCCGGTTCAATGGCTACACCTTC.

This clonotype has a handful of counts. The chain carries TRBV25-1 and TRBJ1-2; D uncertain. V was pared by 5 bases and J by 4 bases, with 8 bases between. Germline V gives CDR1 MGHDK, CDR2 SYGVNS. The CDR3 consists of 12 residues. CDR3 loop: CASSRGSYGYTF. The CDR3 coding sequence is TGTGCCAGCAGTCGGGGAAGCTATGGCTACACCTTC.

The chain is built from TRBV30 and TRBJ2-5; 11 positions agree with TRBD2. V lost 0 bases to trimming and J lost 5 bases; unmatched junction nucleotides: 8. There are 16 residues in the CDR3. Germline CDR1 and CDR2: GTSNPN and SVGIG (reference sequence). The CDR3 DNA is TGTGCCTGGAGTGTACGTAGCGGGGGGGCCTGGGAGACCCAGTACTTC. Translated: CAWSVRSGGAWETQYF.

This clonotype was seen more than once but under ten times. The V gene is TRBV11-3, the J gene TRBJ1-1; 8 nucleotides match TRBD1. This CDR3 contains 15 residues. Germline CDR1 is SGHNT and CDR2 is YENEEA. The junction had 7 bases not matched to a gene; V was cut back by 5 bases and J by 2 bases. CDR3 sequence reads: CASSLRTGPNTEAFF. The CDR3 DNA sequence: TGTGCCAGCAGCCTACGGACAGGGCCCAACACTGAAGCTTTCTTT.

This clonotype was found a few times. The V and J genes are TRBV12-3 or TRBV12-4 and TRBJ1-1; D gene uncertain. V was cut by 3 bases and J by 4 bases, with 6 bases left in between. The CDR3 loop spans 12 amino acids. The DNA of the CDR3 is TGTGCCAGCAGTTTGGTGGGCACTGAAGCTTTCTTT. This translates into CASSLVGTEAFF.

There are a few counts of this clonotype. This sequence joins TRBV6-4 and TRBJ2-3, with TRBD2 matching over 14 bases. The CDR3 runs to 15 residues. Trimming at V came to 2 bases and at J to 8 bases, leaving 3 bases not matched to a gene. Germline CDR1 is MRHNA and CDR2 is SNTAGT. The CDR3: CASSDVGLAGVTQYF. CDR3 in DNA: TGTGCCAGCAGTGACGTGGGACTAGCGGGAGTTACGCAGTATTTT.

The chain has TRBV6-2 or TRBV6-3 and TRBJ1-2; D not certain. Germline CDR1 reads MNHEY; CDR2 reads SVGEGT. The CDR3 spans 12 residues. The V end lost 0 bases, the J end lost 6 bases, and 5 bases lay between the germline ends. The CDR3 here is CASSYSGNGYTF. CDR3 DNA sequence: TGTGCCAGCAGTTACTCAGGGAATGGCTACACCTTC.

The chain uses TRBV6-1 and TRBJ2-7; D gene uncertain. Germline V lookup: CDR1 MNHNS, CDR2 SASEGT. The CDR3 covers 14 residues. V was clipped by 2 bases and J by 6 bases, with 14 bases between them. CDR3 loop: CASSEWGGLLEQYF. For the CDR3, the DNA is TGTGCCAGCAGTGAATGGGGTGGGCTTCTCGAGCAGTACTTC.

This clonotype was counted only a few times. V and J are TRBV7-2 and TRBJ2-5; 8 bases match TRBD2. Germline V gene data show CDR1 as SGHTA and CDR2 as FQGNSA. Unmatched junction bases numbered 14, after V lost 5 bases and J lost 0 bases. This CDR3 has 18 residues. The CDR3 coding sequence is TGTGCCAGCAGCCCCCGTAATAGCGGGGACATGTACCAAGAGACCCAGTACTTC. Translated, it gives CASSPRNSGDMYQETQYF.

The CDR3 nucleotides read TGTGCCCATGGGACGGTAAATCGAATTCGCTATAATTCACCCCTCCACTTT. Its translation is CAHGTVNRIRYNSPLHF. J is TRBJ1-6 and V is TRBV21-1; the D call in the table, TRBD1, was not verified against the DNA. TRBV21-1 corresponds to a pseudogene. The CDR3 spans 17 residues.

The chain couples TRBV12-3 or TRBV12-4 to TRBJ2-3, with 7 bases aligning to TRBD2. V trimming: 3 bases; J trimming: 0 bases; junction bases outside the gene matches: 0. This CDR3 spans 14 amino acids. The CDR3 sequence is CASSFSGSTDTQYF. The CDR3, as DNA: TGTGCCAGCAGTTTTAGCGGGAGCACAGATACGCAGTATTTT.

The J gene is TRBJ2-2, the V gene TRBV27; 10 bases agree with TRBD1. J gave up 5 bases and V 8 bases, and 11 bases lay outside the gene matches. The CDR3 contains 16 residues. Germline loops: CDR1 MNHEY, CDR2 SMNVEV (reference sequence). The CDR3 loop is CASGRGDRGRTGELFF. The CDR3 nucleotides are TGTGCCAGCGGGCGGGGGGACAGGGGCCGGACCGGGGAGCTGTTTTTT.

The chain couples TRBV6-1 to TRBJ1-6, with a tentative D call TRBD1 (5 bases). The V end lost 3 bases, the J end lost 9 bases, and 12 bases lay between the germline ends. The CDR3 loop spans 14 amino acids. The germline V gene has CDR1 MNHNS and CDR2 SASEGT. The CDR3 here is CASSEGRESSPLHF. The CDR3 bases are TGTGCCAGCAGTGAGGGCAGGGAGAGTTCACCCCTCCACTTT.